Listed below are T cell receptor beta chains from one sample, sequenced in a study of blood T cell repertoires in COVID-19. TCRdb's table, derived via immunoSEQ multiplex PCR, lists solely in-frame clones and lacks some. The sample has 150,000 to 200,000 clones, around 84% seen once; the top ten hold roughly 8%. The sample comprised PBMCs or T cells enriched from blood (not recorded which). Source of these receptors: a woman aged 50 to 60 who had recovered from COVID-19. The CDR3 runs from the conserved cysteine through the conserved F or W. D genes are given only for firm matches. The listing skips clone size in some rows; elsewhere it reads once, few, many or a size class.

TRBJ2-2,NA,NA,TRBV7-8,CASSLQGTGELFF,TGTGCCAGCAGCTTGCAGGGCACCGGGGAGCTGTTTTTT
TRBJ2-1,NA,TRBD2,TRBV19,CASSIGGGTSVYNEQFF,TGTGCCAGTAGTATCGGCGGCGGGACTAGCGTCTACAATGAGCAGTTCTTC
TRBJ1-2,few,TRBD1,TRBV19,CASSIPGQGINYGYTF,TGTGCCAGTAGTATTCCAGGACAGGGGATCAACTATGGCTACACCTTC
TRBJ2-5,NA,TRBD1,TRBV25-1,CASSESGRGGLQETQYF,TGTGCCAGCAGTGAATCTGGGAGAGGGGGCCTCCAAGAGACCCAGTACTTC
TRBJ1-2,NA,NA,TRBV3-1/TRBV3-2,CASSQRVDYGYTF,TGTGCCAGCAGCCAACGGGTTGACTATGGCTACACCTTC
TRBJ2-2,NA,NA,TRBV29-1,CSVDKEAGELFF,TGCAGCGTTGATAAGGAGGCCGGGGAGCTGTTTTTT
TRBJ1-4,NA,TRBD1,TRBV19,CASSGTGQGDEKLFF,TGTGCCAGTAGTGGTACGGGACAGGGGGATGAAAAACTGTTTTTT
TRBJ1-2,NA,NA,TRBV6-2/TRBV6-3,CASSYPSEVYGYTF,TGTGCCAGCAGTTATCCCAGTGAGGTCTATGGCTACACCTTC
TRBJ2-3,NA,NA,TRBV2,CASSSLSDTQYF,TGTGCCAGCAGTTCCCTTTCGGATACGCAGTATTTT
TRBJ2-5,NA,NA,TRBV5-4,CASRNIDSQETQYF,TGTGCCAGCCGAAATATAGACAGTCAAGAGACCCAGTACTTC
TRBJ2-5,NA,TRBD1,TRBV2,CASSEGGQGEQETQYF,TGTGCCAGCAGTGAAGGGGGACAGGGGGAACAAGAGACCCAGTACTTC
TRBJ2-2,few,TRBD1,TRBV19,CASRGDRGWDTGELFF,TGTGCCAGTAGAGGGGACAGGGGTTGGGACACCGGGGAGCTGTTTTTT
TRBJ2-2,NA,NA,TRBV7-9,CASSPEAGRFTGELFF,TGTGCCAGCAGCCCAGAGGCGGGGAGGTTCACCGGGGAGCTGTTTTTT
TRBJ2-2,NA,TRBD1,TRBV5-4,CASSRKPTGSANTGELFF,TGTGCCAGCAGCCGGAAGCCGACAGGGAGCGCGAACACCGGGGAGCTGTTTTTT
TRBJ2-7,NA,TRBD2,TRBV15,CATSRAQRTGGNEQYF,TGTGCCACCAGCAGAGCCCAGAGGACGGGAGGGAACGAGCAGTACTTC
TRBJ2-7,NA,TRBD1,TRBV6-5,CASSYRGTGNYEQYF,TGTGCCAGCAGTTACAGGGGGACAGGTAACTACGAGCAGTACTTC
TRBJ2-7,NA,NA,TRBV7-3,CASSLTRVPAYEQYF,TGTGCCAGCAGCTTAACGAGAGTGCCGGCCTACGAGCAGTACTTC
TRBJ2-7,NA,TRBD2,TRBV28,CASRGPAGAPYEQYF,TGTGCCAGCAGAGGCCCAGCGGGGGCACCCTACGAGCAGTACTTC
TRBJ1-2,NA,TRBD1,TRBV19,CASSMGQAGGYGYTF,TGTGCCAGTAGTATGGGACAGGCCGGGGGTTATGGCTACACCTTC
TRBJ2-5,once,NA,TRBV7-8,CASIRGRTTETQYF,TGTGCCAGCATTAGGGGCAGAACGACTGAGACCCAGTACTTC
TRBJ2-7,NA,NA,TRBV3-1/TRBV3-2,CASSQERRVVYEQYF,TGTGCCAGCAGCCAAGAAAGGAGGGTTGTCTACGAGCAGTACTTC
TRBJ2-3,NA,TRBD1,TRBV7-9,CASSSLWTGGTDTQYF,TGTGCCAGCAGTTCACTATGGACAGGGGGAACAGATACGCAGTATTTT
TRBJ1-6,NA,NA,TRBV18,CASSPGRTGINNSPLHF,TGTGCCAGCTCACCAGGGCGAACAGGCATTAATAATTCACCCCTCCACTTT
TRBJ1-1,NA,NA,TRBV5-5,CASSTANTEAFF,TGTGCCAGCAGCACAGCGAACACTGAAGCTTTCTTT
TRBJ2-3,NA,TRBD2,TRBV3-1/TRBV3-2,CASSLSGGLGTDTQYF,TGTGCCAGCAGCCTCTCCGGCGGACTAGGCACAGATACGCAGTATTTT
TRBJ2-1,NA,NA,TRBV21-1,CASSKACRGGYNEQFF,TGTGCCAGCAGCAAAGCGTGCCGGGGAGGCTACAATGAGCAGTTCTTC
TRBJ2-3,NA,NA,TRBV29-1,CSVEDRGGGNTDTQYF,TGCAGCGTTGAAGATAGAGGAGGGGGCAACACAGATACGCAGTATTTT
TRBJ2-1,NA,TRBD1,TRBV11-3,CASSLSQGANEQFF,TGTGCCAGCAGCTTATCTCAGGGGGCAAATGAGCAGTTCTTC
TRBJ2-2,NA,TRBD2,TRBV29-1,CSITGGRAHGELFF,TGCAGCATTACTGGCGGGAGGGCCCACGGGGAGCTGTTTTTT
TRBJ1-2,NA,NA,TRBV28,CASGRSRPYGYTF,TGTGCCAGTGGGAGGTCCAGGCCCTATGGCTACACCTTC
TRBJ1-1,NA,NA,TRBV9,CASSVRDRTEAFF,TGTGCCAGCAGCGTTCGGGATCGTACTGAAGCTTTCTTT
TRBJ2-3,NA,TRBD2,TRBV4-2,CASSQDRASGGDTDTQYF,TGTGCCAGCAGCCAAGACCGGGCCAGCGGGGGAGACACAGATACGCAGTATTTT
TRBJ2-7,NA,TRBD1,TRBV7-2,CASSARQTGTVAYEQYF,TGTGCCAGCAGCGCCCGCCAGACCGGGACAGTCGCCTACGAGCAGTACTTC
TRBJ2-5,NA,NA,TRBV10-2,CASSAKGVETQYF,TGCGCCAGCAGCGCGAAGGGGGTGGAGACCCAGTACTTC
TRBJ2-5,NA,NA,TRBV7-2,CASSGGIRTETQYF,TGTGCCAGCAGCGGGGGGATACGGACAGAGACCCAGTACTTC
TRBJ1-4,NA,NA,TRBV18,CASSWGPNEKLFF,TGTGCCAGCTCATGGGGCCCAAATGAAAAACTGTTTTTT
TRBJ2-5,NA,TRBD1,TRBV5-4,CASSLRQGGETQYF,TGTGCCAGCAGCTTACGACAGGGGGGAGAGACCCAGTACTTC
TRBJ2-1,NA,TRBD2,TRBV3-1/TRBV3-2,CASSPTSFEQFF,TGTGCCAGCAGCCCGACTAGCTTCGAGCAGTTCTTC
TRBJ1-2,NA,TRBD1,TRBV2,CASRPGTGDYGYTF,TGTGCCAGCAGGCCCGGGACAGGTGACTATGGCTACACCTTC
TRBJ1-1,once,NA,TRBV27,CASSLLRGTEAFF,TGTGCCAGCAGTTTACTTAGGGGCACTGAAGCTTTCTTT
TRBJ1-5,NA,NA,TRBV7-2,CASSPFHQSRLYQPQHF,TGTGCCAGCAGCCCCTTCCACCAGTCCCGCCTCTATCAGCCCCAGCATTTT
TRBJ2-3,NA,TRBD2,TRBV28,CASSLAGERADTQYF,TGTGCCAGCAGTTTAGCGGGAGAAAGAGCAGATACGCAGTATTTT
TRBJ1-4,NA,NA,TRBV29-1,CSVVTGANEKLFF,TGCAGCGTTGTTACGGGGGCTAATGAAAAACTGTTTTTT
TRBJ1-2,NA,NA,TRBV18,CASSPTAEAGGYTF,TGTGCCAGCTCACCGACCGCCGAAGCCGGGGGCTACACCTTC
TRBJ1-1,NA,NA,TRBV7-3,CASSLDYGNTEAFF,TGTGCCAGCAGCTTAGATTACGGGAACACTGAAGCTTTCTTT
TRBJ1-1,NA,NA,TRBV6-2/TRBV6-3,CASSYEGRANTEAFF,TGTGCCAGCAGTTACGAGGGGAGGGCGAACACTGAAGCTTTCTTT
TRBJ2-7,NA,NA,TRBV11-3,CASSSARGTYEQYF,TGTGCCAGCAGCTCCGCTCGGGGGACCTACGAGCAGTACTTC
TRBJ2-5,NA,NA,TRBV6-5,CASSYSNGVIETQYF,TGTGCCAGCAGTTACTCGAACGGGGTGATCGAGACCCAGTACTTC
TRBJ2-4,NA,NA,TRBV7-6,CASSSAPVGGARRIGKNIQYF,TGTGCCAGCAGCTCGGCGCCTGTCGGAGGGGCGCGGAGAATTGGCAAAAACATTCAGTACTTC
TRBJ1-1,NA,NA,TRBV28,CASRVGGLNTEAFF,TGTGCCAGCAGGGTCGGGGGTCTGAACACTGAAGCTTTCTTT
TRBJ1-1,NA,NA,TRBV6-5,CASSKPGTTEAFF,TGTGCCAGCAGTAAACCAGGGACAACTGAAGCTTTCTTT
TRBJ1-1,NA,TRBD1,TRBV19,CASSARQGRGTEAFF,TGTGCCAGTAGTGCCCGACAGGGGAGGGGGACTGAAGCTTTCTTT
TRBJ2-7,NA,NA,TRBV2,CASREFYEQYF,TGTGCCAGCAGGGAGTTTTACGAGCAGTACTTC
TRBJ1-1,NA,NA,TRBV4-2,CASSLQTANTEAFF,TGTGCCAGCAGCTTACAGACAGCGAACACTGAAGCTTTCTTT
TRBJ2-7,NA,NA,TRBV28,CASSLDTYEQYF,TGTGCCAGCAGTTTAGACACTTACGAGCAGTACTTC
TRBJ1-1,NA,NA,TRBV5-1,CASSRVLGQNTEAFF,TGCGCCAGCAGCAGAGTCTTAGGACAGAACACTGAAGCTTTCTTT
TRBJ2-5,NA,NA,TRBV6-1,CASSESQETQYF,TGTGCCAGCAGTGAATCACAAGAGACCCAGTACTTC